This passage covers 3 T cell receptor beta chains from one sample sequenced in a study of T cells after posttransplantation cyclophosphamide. Treatment was busulfan-fludarabine conditioning, a marrow graft, and cyclophosphamide on days +3 and +4. Repertoires were generated with immunoSEQ multiplex PCR, while TCRdb's copy carries only in-frame clones and drops some. The sample includes roughly 20,000 clones, 74% of them seen just once. Specimen: PBMCs, collected after an allogeneic stem cell transplant with post-transplant cyclophosphamide. Every receptor here comes from a male patient between 25 and 39 years old who received an allogeneic stem cell transplant from a related donor, was CMV-positive, and had acute GVHD only. Some of the T cells might come from the graft donor.

This clone was observed a few times. The genes are TRBV21-1 and TRBJ2-5; TRBD1 was called by the table and not checked on the DNA. TRBV21-1 is shown as a pseudogene. The CDR3 spans 16 residues. CDR3 loop: CANSDRSSGAQETQYF. Written as DNA, the CDR3 is TGTGCCAATTCGGACAGGTCATCGGGGGCACAAGAGACCCAGTACTTC.

The CDR3 reads CASSSTESGNTIYF. CDR3 bases: TGTGCCAGTTCTTCGACAGAATCTGGAAACACCATATATTTT. The chain is built from TRBV7-2 and TRBJ1-3, with a tentative D call TRBD1 (5 bases). Germline V lookup: CDR1 SGHTA, CDR2 FQGNSA. This CDR3 has 14 amino acids. V was shortened by 9 bases and J by 1 base, with 13 bases between the two germline ends.

The V call is TRBV4-2, the J call TRBJ1-1; TRBD1 matches at 9 bases. The CDR3 is 15 residues long. Germline V gene sequence: CDR1 LGHNA, CDR2 YNFKEQ. The V segment lost 0 bases and the J segment 5 bases; nucleotides outside the gene matches: 4. The CDR3 sequence is CASSQDGGQGTEAFF. The CDR3 region has the DNA TGTGCCAGCAGCCAAGATGGAGGACAGGGGACTGAAGCTTTCTTT.